This T cell receptor (beta chain) was found in a study of beta chain features in type 1 diabetes. Investigators reverse transcribed all isolated RNA, so they sequenced expressed TCRB transcripts. Profiling relied on immunoSEQ multiplex PCR, and the TCRdb table lists in-frame clones only, not all of them. This table holds 330,000 or so clones, about 19% found once. The purity of all sorted populations exceeded 95%. CDR3 length: 13 residues. Between the trimmed V and J ends, which lost 2 bases and 0 bases, there was a span of 3 bases. Germline CDR1 is SGHTA and CDR2 is FQGNSA. This sequence joins TRBV7-2 and TRBJ2-3; D gene ambiguous. Sequencing input: naive CD4+ T cells from blood. The source of this sequence is a woman between 18 and 30 years old in good health. The CDR3 here is CASSLQSTDTQYF. The CDR3, as DNA: TGTGCCAGCAGCTTACAAAGCACAGATACGCAGTATTTT.